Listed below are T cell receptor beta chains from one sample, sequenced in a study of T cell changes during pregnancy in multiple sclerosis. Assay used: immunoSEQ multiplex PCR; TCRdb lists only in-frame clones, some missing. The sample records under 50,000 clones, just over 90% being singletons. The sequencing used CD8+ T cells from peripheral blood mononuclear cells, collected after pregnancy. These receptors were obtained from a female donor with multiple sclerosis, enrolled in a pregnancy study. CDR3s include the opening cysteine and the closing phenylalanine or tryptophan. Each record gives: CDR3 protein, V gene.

CDR3 protein: CASSVDGHQEAFF; V gene: TRBV9
CDR3 protein: CASSPGAPQGNQPQHF; V gene: TRBV7-2
CDR3 protein: CASSSRGDTQYF; V gene: TRBV5-4
CDR3 protein: CASSLGLAGNEQFF; V gene: TRBV11-3
CDR3 protein: CASSGGIVNEQFF; V gene: TRBV7-9
CDR3 protein: CSAVGWASGAGNEQFF; V gene: TRBV29-1
CDR3 protein: CASSPGGTGHLYNEQFF; V gene: TRBV9
CDR3 protein: CASSQDRDEQYF; V gene: TRBV4-1
CDR3 protein: CASSLGDLVGEQYF; V gene: TRBV5-1
CDR3 protein: CASSTNRDYRYTEAFF; V gene: TRBV7-9
CDR3 protein: CASSFEGVLPVLTF; V gene: TRBV5-5
CDR3 protein: CASSRGYNEQFF; V gene: TRBV4-1
CDR3 protein: CASSLRGQGLNTEAFF; V gene: TRBV14
CDR3 protein: CASSLAPGESYNEQFF; V gene: TRBV7-6
CDR3 protein: CASRDVREFYGYTF; V gene: TRBV6-1
CDR3 protein: CASSLGGRAIDTQYF; V gene: TRBV27
CDR3 protein: CSVAGQVYNEQFF; V gene: TRBV29-1
CDR3 protein: CASSLAGSDRGTEAFF; V gene: TRBV7-6
CDR3 protein: CASSKGGKAGSYEQYF; V gene: TRBV21-1
CDR3 protein: CASSPGGTYNEQFF; V gene: TRBV27
CDR3 protein: CASSTTGVSSLNEQFF; V gene: TRBV9
CDR3 protein: CASMTSAQGYTGELFF; V gene: TRBV19
CDR3 protein: CASSPGLAGLYNEQFF; V gene: TRBV4-1
CDR3 protein: CASSQGTGYEQYF; V gene: TRBV4-2
CDR3 protein: CASSPGTGTVSYEQYF; V gene: TRBV7-9
CDR3 protein: CASIEARSGGRNYGYTF; V gene: TRBV21-1
CDR3 protein: CASSEGETNEKLFF; V gene: TRBV6-1
CDR3 protein: CASSWSGGLYEQYF; V gene: TRBV5-4
CDR3 protein: CASSSSTGGNYGYTF; V gene: TRBV9
CDR3 protein: CASSLRTGAYEQYF; V gene: TRBV11-2
CDR3 protein: CASSTGVPSSPNTEAFF; V gene: TRBV10-2
CDR3 protein: CASRREGGEQFF; V gene: TRBV4-1
CDR3 protein: CASSLDRRLDGAYEQYF; V gene: TRBV11-2
CDR3 protein: CASSVAGTYQETQYF; V gene: TRBV9
CDR3 protein: CASSSSLAGVEQFF; V gene: TRBV5-1
CDR3 protein: CASRPWGAYEQYF; V gene: TRBV2
CDR3 protein: CASSSEVQGANGYTF; V gene: TRBV5-4
CDR3 protein: CASSLALGHQSYEQYF; V gene: TRBV4-3
CDR3 protein: CASSLYGQGAVETQYF; V gene: TRBV7-8
CDR3 protein: CASSVRGRGEWSNEKLFF; V gene: TRBV2
CDR3 protein: CASSIDGTLNYEQYF; V gene: TRBV19
CDR3 protein: CASSSRPASSGNTIYF; V gene: TRBV7-2
CDR3 protein: CASSKTGTENEQFF; V gene: TRBV7-9
CDR3 protein: CAWDQGTATEAFF; V gene: TRBV30
CDR3 protein: CASSPHFRDTITGELFF; V gene: TRBV7-9
CDR3 protein: CATSRGRTSSYEQYF; V gene: TRBV15
CDR3 protein: CASSPWADGNTIYF; V gene: TRBV18
CDR3 protein: CASSSRDTIYNEQFF; V gene: TRBV27
CDR3 protein: CASWNKTERYGYTF; V gene: TRBV19
CDR3 protein: CASSSWGLETQYF; V gene: TRBV2
CDR3 protein: CSVEDRVGYTF; V gene: TRBV29-1
CDR3 protein: CASSARTGQVPGELFF; V gene: TRBV9
CDR3 protein: CASSDGDRKIQETQYF; V gene: TRBV2